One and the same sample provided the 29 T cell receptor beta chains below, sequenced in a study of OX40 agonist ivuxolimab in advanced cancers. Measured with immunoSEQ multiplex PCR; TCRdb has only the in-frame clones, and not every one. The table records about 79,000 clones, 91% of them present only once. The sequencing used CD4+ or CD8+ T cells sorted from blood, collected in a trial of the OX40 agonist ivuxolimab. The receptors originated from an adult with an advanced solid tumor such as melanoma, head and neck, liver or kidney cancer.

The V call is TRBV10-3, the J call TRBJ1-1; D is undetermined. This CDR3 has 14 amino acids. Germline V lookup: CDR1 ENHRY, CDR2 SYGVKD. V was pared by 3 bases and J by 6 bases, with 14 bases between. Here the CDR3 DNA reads TGTGCCATCAGTGAAGCCAGAGCGATCCCTGAAGCTTTCTTT. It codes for CAISEARAIPEAFF.

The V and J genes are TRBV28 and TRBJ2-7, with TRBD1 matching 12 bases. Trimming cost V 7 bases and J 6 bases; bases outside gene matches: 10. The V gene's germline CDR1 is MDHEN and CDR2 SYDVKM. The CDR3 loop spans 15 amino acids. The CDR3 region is CASMIRDRGLGEQYF. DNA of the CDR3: TGTGCCAGCATGATCCGGGACAGGGGGCTGGGCGAGCAGTACTTC.

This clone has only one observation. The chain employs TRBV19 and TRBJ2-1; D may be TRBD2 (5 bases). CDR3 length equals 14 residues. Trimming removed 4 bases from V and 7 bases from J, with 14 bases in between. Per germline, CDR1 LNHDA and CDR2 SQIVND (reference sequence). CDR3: CASSNRAGGNEQFF. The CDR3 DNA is TGTGCCAGTAGTAATCGGGCGGGCGGGAATGAGCAGTTCTTC.

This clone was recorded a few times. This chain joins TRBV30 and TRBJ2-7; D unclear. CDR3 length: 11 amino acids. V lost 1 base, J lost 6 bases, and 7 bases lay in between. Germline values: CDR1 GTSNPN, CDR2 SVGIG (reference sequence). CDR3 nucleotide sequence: TGTGCCTGGAGTGCGGCTGTCGAGCAGTACTTC. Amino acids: CAWSAAVEQYF.

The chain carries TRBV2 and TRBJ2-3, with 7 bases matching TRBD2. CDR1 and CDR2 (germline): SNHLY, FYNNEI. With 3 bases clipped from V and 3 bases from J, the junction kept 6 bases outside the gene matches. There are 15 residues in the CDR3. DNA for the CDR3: TGTGCCAGCAGTGATCCGGGGAGGGGTACAGATACGCAGTATTTT. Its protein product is CASSDPGRGTDTQYF.

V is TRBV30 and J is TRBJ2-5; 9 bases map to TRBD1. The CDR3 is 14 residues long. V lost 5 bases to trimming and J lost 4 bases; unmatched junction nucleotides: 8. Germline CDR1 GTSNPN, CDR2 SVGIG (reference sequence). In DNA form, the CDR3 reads TGTGCCTGGGGCCCTACAGGGGGCGGAGAGACCCAGTACTTC. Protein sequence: CAWGPTGGGETQYF.

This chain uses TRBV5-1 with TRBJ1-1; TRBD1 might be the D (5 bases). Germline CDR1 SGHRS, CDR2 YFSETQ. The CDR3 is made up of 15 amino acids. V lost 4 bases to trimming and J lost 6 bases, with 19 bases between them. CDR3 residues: CASSQTQGRGAEAFF. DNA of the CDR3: TGCGCCAGCAGCCAGACTCAGGGCCGGGGGGCTGAAGCTTTCTTT.

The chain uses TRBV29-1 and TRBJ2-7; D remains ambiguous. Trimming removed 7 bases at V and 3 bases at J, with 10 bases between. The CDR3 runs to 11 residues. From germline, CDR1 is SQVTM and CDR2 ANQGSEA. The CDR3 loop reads CSGASHYEQYF. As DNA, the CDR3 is TGCAGCGGGGCAAGTCACTACGAGCAGTACTTC.

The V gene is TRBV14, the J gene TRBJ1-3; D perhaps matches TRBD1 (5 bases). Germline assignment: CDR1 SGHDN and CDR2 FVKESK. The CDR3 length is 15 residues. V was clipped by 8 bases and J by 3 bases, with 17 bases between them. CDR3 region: CASGTMGVSGNTIYF. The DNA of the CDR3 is TGTGCCAGCGGGACTATGGGAGTGAGTGGAAACACCATATATTTT.

The CDR3 loop is CASSEGTGRSYGYTF. In DNA, the CDR3 is TGTGCCAGCAGTGAAGGAACCGGCCGTTCCTATGGCTACACCTTC. The chain couples TRBV2 to TRBJ1-2; D is undetermined. The CDR3 consists of 15 residues. V was pared by 1 base and J by 4 bases, with 13 bases between. Germline CDR1 is SNHLY and CDR2 is FYNNEI.

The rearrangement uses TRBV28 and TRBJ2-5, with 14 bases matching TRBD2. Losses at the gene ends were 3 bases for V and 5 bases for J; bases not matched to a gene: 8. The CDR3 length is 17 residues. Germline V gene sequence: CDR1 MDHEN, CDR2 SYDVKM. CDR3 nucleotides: TGTGCCAGCAGTTTCCACCGGACTAGCGGGAGGACGGAGACCCAGTACTTC. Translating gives CASSFHRTSGRTETQYF.

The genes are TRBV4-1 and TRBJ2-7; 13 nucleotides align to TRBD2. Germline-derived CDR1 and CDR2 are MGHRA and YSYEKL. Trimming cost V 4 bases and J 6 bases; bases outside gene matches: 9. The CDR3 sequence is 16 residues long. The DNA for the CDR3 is TGCGCCAGCAGCCGCGGACTAGCGGGAGTTGGTCGCGAGCAGTACTTC. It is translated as CASSRGLAGVGREQYF.

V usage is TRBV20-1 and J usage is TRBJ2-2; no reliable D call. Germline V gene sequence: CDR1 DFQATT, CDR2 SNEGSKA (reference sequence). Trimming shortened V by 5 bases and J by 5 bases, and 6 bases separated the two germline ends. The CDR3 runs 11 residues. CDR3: CSALQTGELFF. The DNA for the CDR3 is TGCAGTGCTCTTCAAACCGGGGAGCTGTTTTTT.

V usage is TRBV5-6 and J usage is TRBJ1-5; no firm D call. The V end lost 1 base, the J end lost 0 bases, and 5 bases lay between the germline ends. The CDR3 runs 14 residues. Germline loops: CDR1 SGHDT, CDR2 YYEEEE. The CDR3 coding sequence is TGTGCCAGCAGCTTGTACAATAGCAATCAGCCCCAGCATTTT. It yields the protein CASSLYNSNQPQHF. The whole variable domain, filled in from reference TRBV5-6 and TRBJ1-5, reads DAGVTQSPTHLIKTRGQQVTLRCSPKSGHDTVSWYQQALGQGPQFIFQYYEEEERQRGNFPDRFSGHQFPNYSSELNVNALLLGDSALYLCASSLYNSNQPQHFGDGTRLSIL.

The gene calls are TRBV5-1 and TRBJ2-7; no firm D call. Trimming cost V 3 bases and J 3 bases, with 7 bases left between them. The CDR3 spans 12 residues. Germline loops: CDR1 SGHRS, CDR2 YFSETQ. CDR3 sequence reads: CASSSSNYEQYF. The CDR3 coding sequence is TGCGCCAGCAGCTCGTCAAACTACGAGCAGTACTTC.

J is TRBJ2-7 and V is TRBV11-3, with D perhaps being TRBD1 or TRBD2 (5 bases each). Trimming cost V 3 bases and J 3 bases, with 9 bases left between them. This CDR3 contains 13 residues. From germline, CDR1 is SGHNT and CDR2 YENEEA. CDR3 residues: CASSLGEHYEQYF. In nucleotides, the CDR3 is TGTGCCAGCAGCTTGGGGGAACACTACGAGCAGTACTTC.

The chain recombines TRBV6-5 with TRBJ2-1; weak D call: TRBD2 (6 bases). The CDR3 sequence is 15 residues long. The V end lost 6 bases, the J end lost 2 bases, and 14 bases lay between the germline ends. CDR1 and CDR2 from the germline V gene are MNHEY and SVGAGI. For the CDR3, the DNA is TGTGCCAGCAGCCCGACTAGTACTGCCTACAATGAGCAGTTCTTC. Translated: CASSPTSTAYNEQFF.

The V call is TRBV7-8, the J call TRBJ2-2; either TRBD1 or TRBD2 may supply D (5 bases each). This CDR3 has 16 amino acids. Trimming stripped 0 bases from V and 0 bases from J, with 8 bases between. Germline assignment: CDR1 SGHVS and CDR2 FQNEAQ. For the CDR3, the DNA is TGTGCCAGCAGCTTAGCCGGGGCCACGAACACCGGGGAGCTGTTTTTT. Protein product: CASSLAGATNTGELFF.

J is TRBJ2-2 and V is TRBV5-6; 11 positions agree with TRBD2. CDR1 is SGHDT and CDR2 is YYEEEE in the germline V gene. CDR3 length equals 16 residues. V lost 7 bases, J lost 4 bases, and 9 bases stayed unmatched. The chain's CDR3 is CASQPELAGATGELFF. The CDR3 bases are TGTGCCAGCCAACCCGAACTAGCGGGAGCCACCGGGGAGCTGTTTTTT.

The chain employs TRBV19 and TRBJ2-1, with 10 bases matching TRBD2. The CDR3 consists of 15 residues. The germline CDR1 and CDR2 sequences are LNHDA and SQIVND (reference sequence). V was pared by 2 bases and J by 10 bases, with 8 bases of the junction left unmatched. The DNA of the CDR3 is TGTGCCAGTAGTATATTGAGCGGGAGGGCATCCGAGCAGTTCTTC. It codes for CASSILSGRASEQFF.

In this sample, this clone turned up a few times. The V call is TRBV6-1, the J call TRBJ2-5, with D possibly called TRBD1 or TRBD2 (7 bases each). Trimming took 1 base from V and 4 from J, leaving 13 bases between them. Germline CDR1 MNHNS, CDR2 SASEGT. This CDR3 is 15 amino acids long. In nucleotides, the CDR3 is TGTGCCAGCAGTGAAGACTTCAGGGGGGGAGAGACCCAGTACTTC. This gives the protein CASSEDFRGGETQYF.

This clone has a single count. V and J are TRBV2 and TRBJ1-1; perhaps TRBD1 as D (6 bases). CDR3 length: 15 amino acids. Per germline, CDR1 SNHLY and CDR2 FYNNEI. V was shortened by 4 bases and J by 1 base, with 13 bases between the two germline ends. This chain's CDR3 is CASSGSGGANTEAFF. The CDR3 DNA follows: TGTGCCAGCAGTGGTTCCGGGGGGGCGAACACTGAAGCTTTCTTT.

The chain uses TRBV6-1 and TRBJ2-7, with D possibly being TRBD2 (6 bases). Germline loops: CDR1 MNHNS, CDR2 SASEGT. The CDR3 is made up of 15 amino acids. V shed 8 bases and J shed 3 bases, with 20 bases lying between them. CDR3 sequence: CASCKEPGDLYEQYF. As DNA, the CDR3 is TGTGCCAGCTGTAAAGAACCGGGAGACCTCTACGAGCAGTACTTC.

CDR3 residues: CASSVWTTDTQYF. CDR3 DNA sequence: TGTGCCAGCAGCGTATGGACCACAGATACGCAGTATTTT. The chain links TRBV9 to TRBJ2-3, with D unclear. The CDR3 is 13 amino acids. Germline values: CDR1 SGDLS, CDR2 YYNGEE. V was pared by 1 base and J by 2 bases, with 5 bases between.

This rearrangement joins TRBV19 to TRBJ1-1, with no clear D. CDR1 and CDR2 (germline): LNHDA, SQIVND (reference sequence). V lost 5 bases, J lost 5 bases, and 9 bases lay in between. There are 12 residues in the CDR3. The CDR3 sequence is CASSFPTTEAFF. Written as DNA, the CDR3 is TGTGCCAGTAGTTTTCCTACGACTGAAGCTTTCTTT.

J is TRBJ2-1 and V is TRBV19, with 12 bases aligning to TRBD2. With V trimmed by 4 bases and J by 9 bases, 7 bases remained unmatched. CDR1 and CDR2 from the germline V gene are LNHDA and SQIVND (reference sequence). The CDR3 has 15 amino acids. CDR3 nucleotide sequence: TGTGCCAGTAGTAAACTAGCGGGAGGTTTGGCTGAGCAGTTCTTC. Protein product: CASSKLAGGLAEQFF. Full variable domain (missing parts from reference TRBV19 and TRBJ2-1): DGGITQSPKYLFRKEGQNVTLSCEQNLNHDAMYWYRQDPGQGLRLIYYSQIVNDFQKGDIAEGYSVSREKKESFPLTVTSAQKNPTAFYLCASSKLAGGLAEQFFGPGTRLTVL.

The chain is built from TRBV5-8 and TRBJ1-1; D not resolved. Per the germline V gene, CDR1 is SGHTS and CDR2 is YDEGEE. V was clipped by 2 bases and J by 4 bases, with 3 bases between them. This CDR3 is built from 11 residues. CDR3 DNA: TGTGCCAGCAGCTTCGTCACTGAAGCTTTCTTT. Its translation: CASSFVTEAFF.

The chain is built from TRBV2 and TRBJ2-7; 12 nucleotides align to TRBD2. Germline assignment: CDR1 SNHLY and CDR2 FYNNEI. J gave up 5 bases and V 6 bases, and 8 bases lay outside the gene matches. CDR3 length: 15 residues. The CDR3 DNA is TGTGCCAGCAGACGGACTAGCGGGGCCGCCGACGAGCAGTACTTC. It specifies CASRRTSGAADEQYF.

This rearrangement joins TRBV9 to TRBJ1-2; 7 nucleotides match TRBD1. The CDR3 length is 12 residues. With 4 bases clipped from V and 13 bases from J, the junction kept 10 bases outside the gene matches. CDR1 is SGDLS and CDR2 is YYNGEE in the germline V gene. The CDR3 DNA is TGTGCCAGCAGCTTAGCAGGACAGGCCCTCACCTTC. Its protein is CASSLAGQALTF.